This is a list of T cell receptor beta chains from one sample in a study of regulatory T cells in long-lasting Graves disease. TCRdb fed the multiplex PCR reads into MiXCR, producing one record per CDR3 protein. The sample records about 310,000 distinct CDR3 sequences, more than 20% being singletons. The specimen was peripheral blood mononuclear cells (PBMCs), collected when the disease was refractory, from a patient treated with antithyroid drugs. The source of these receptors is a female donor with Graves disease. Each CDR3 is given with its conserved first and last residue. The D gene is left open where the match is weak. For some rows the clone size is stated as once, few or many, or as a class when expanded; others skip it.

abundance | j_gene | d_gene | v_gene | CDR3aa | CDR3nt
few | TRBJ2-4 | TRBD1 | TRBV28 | CASSLQGANIQYF | TGTGCCAGCAGTTTACAGGGGGCGAACATTCAGTACTTC
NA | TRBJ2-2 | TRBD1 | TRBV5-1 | CASSLALGTGSGGELFF | TGCGCCAGCAGCTTGGCCTTAGGGACAGGGTCTGGCGGGGAGCTGTTTTTT
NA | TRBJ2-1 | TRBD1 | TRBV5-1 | CASSLNSQGTTYNEQFF | TGCGCCAGCAGCCTAAATTCACAGGGGACAACTTACAATGAGCAGTTCTTC
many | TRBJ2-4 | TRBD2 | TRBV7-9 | CASSSTLAGENIQYF | TGTGCCAGCAGCAGCACACTAGCGGGAGAAAACATTCAGTACTTC
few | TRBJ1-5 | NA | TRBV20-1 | CSASTISNQPQHF | TGCAGTGCTAGTACCATTAGCAATCAGCCCCAGCATTTT
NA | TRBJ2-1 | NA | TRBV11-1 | CASSLAMGAVHEQFF | TGTGCCAGCAGCTTAGCGATGGGGGCGGTCCATGAGCAGTTCTTC
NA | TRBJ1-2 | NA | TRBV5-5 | CASSKGDPRGYTF | TGTGCCAGCAGTAAGGGCGACCCTAGGGGCTACACCTTC
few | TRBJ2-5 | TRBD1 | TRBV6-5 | CASSSGTGAETQYF | TGTGCCAGCAGTTCCGGGACAGGGGCAGAGACCCAGTACTTC
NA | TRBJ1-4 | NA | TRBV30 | CAWRPWGDEKLFF | TGTGCCTGGAGACCGTGGGGGGATGAAAAACTGTTTTTT
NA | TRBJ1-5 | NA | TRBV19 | CASSIDPSSLPQHF | TGTGCCAGTAGTATAGATCCCTCCTCCTTACCCCAGCATTTT
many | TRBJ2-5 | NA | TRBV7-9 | CASSLAGGAQETQYF | TGTGCCAGCAGCTTAGCGGGGGGTGCACAAGAGACCCAGTACTTC
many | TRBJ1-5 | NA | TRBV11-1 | CASSPLVAGASNQPQHF | TGTGCCAGCAGCCCTTTGGTGGCAGGGGCTAGCAATCAGCCCCAGCATTTT
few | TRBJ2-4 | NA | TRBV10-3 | CAINDRSGDIQYF | TGTGCCATCAATGACAGGTCAGGGGACATTCAGTACTTC
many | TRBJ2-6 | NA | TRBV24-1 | CATSDPQQGLGGANVLTF | TGTGCCACCAGTGATCCTCAACAGGGCCTGGGGGGGGCCAACGTCCTGACTTTC
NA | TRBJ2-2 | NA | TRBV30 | CAWSKNTGELFF | TGTGCCTGGAGTAAGAACACCGGGGAGCTGTTTTTT
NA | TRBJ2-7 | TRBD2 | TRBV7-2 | CASSLVASGSHEQYF | TGTGCCAGCAGCTTAGTGGCTAGCGGGAGCCACGAGCAGTACTTC
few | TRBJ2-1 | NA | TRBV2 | CAGSLNLAPYEQFF | TGTGCCGGAAGTCTAAACCTGGCTCCCTATGAGCAGTTCTTC
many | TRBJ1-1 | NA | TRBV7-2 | CASSLVPGGNTEAFF | TGTGCCAGCAGCTTAGTACCGGGAGGCAACACTGAAGCTTTCTTT
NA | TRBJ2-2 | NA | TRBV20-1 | CSASPAENTGELFF | TGCAGTGCTAGTCCAGCGGAGAACACCGGGGAGCTGTTTTTT
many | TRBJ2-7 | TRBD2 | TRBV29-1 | CSVGLAGDEQYF | TGCAGCGTTGGGCTAGCGGGAGACGAGCAGTACTTC
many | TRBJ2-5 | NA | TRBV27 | CASSSSHSLETQYF | TGTGCCAGCAGTTCCTCACACTCACTGGAGACCCAGTACTTC
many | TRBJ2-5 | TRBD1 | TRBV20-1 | CSADRVETQYF | TGCAGTGCTGACAGGGTGGAGACCCAGTACTTC
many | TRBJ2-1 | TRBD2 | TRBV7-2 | CASSGGLAANNEQFF | TGTGCCAGCAGCGGAGGACTAGCGGCAAACAATGAGCAGTTCTTC
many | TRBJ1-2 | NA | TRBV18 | CASSPDSPGGYTF | TGTGCCAGCTCACCAGACAGCCCGGGAGGCTACACCTTC
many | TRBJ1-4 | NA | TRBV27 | CASKRGNEKLFF | TGTGCCAGCAAGCGAGGAAATGAAAAACTGTTTTTT
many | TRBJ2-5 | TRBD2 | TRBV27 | CASSTTGLAEQETQYF | TGTGCCAGCAGTACCACGGGACTAGCGGAACAAGAGACCCAGTACTTC
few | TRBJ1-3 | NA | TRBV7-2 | CASSLGPGENTIYF | TGTGCCAGCAGCTTAGGGCCGGGGGAAAACACCATATATTTT
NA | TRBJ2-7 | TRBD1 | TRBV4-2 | CASSGTGDPYEQYF | TGTGCCAGCAGCGGAACAGGGGATCCCTACGAGCAGTACTTC
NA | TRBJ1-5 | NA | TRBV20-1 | CSAMLGATINQPQHF | TGCAGTGCTATGCTAGGGGCGACCATCAATCAGCCCCAGCATTTT
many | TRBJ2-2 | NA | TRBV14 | CASSQVGVGELFF | TGTGCCAGCAGCCAAGTCGGGGTCGGGGAGCTGTTTTTT
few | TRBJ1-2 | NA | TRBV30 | CAWSVKAEAGYTF | TGTGCCTGGAGTGTAAAGGCAGAAGCTGGCTACACCTTC
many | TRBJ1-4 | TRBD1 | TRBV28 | CASSFLGQRFF | TGTGCCAGCAGTTTCCTGGGACAGAGATTTTTT
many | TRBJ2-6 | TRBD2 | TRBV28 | CASSFGTSGTSGANVLTF | TGTGCCAGCAGTTTTGGGACTAGCGGGACATCTGGGGCCAACGTCCTGACTTTC
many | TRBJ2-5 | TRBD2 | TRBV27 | CASSPLAGVKTQYF | TGTGCCAGCAGTCCTCTAGCGGGAGTGAAGACCCAGTACTTC
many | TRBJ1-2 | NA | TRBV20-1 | CSAKGTYGYTF | TGCAGTGCAAAGGGGACATACGGCTACACCTTC
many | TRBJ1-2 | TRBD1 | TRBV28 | CASSKTGGNGYTF | TGTGCCAGCAGCAAGACAGGGGGCAATGGCTACACCTTC
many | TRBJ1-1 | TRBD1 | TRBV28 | CASSSPGTGTTEAFF | TGTGCCAGCAGTAGCCCAGGGACAGGGACCACTGAAGCTTTCTTT
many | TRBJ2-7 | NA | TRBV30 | CAWKFRLRDEQYF | TGTGCCTGGAAATTTCGGCTCAGGGACGAGCAGTACTTC
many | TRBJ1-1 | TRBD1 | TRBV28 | CASSSRRGLDTEAFF | TGTGCCAGCAGTTCCCGCAGGGGGCTGGACACTGAAGCTTTCTTT
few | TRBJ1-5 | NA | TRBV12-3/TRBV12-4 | CASSHRYQPQHF | TGTGCCAGCAGCCACCGGTATCAGCCCCAGCATTTT
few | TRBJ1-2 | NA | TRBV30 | CAWNMGTNYGYTF | TGTGCCTGGAACATGGGGACGAACTATGGCTACACCTTC
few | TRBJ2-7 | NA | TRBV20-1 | CSARGLASWASYEQYF | TGCAGTGCTAGGGGTTTGGCTAGCTGGGCCTCCTACGAGCAGTACTTC